This T cell receptor (beta chain) derives from a study of blood T cells in healthy people across ages (dated by TCRdb to between 2015 and 2016). For the study in its entirety: In model experiments, roughly one uniquely barcoded TCR beta cDNA molecule per two T cells was captured by template switching. The study measured age-related changes in TCR beta repertoire diversity using deep sequencing normalized with unique cDNA molecular identifiers. Four age groups were formed from the donors: young (average approximately 15 years), middle-aged (approximately 40), aged (around 62) and long-lived (roughly 81). To avoid experimental bias, donors of different ages were randomly spread across the sequencing lanes. Using the same blood draw, the study looked at two additional independent replicas of 1 million unique cDNA reads for two donors, one aged 18 to 30 and the other aged 80 or older. Broad study findings and their caveats: Observed TCR beta diversity per million T cells fell roughly linearly with age, and a significant reduction was already apparent by age roughly 40. Total diversity estimates from one million sequenced T cells were considered lower bounds and underestimates. Bulk unsorted PBMC profiling prevented conclusive comparison of naive and antigen-experienced compartments. Because the CMV infection status of the donors was unknown, age-related changes in expanded clonotypes may potentially have been confounded. The percentage of naive T cells measured by flow cytometry correlated strongly with observed TCR beta diversity. Compared with the aged group, the long-lived group had more naive CD4+ T cells, fewer expanded clones and increased TCR diversity, a pattern suggesting age selection.

The roughly 39 donors, aged about 6 to 95 years, were systemically healthy Caucasian individuals from Russia. Each donor gave ten milliliters of peripheral blood, drawn into EDTA-treated Vacutainer tubes. Ficoll-Paque density-gradient centrifugation was used to isolate PBMCs, with at least 6 million per sample. Total RNA was extracted from PBMCs with Trizol reagent, with at least 6 micrograms obtained per sample. For every donor, an aliquot of PBMCs went through flow cytometry to measure the percentages of naive CD45RAhigh/CD27high T cells. Concerning this clonotype: Its antigen remains undetermined. No base qualities exist here, and no much larger clone lies one base off it.

Libraries were constructed by 5' RACE. A second PCR of roughly 7 to 11 cycles was performed with a sample-barcoded 5' primer and a J-beta primer mix. Each TCR beta cDNA molecule received a unique molecular identifier from a template-switch 5' adaptor carrying 12 random nucleotides. At least 3 million CDR3-containing paired-end reads were obtained from each sample. First-strand cDNA was synthesized from all RNA with the Mint cDNA synthesis kit, primed by a TRBC-specific oligonucleotide. All cDNA was treated with uracil-DNA glycosylase and then went through a first 18-cycle PCR with the universal primers M1SS and BC2_uni_R. The authors processed their data as follows. For normalization, 1 million high-quality reads were randomly selected from each sample, with every read carrying a distinct molecular identifier. Instead of being binned into consensus sequences, reads that shared molecular identifiers were thrown out. CDR3 identification, clonotype clustering and error correction used MiTCR with a Q25 quality threshold and the strictest error-elimination algorithm. A nonparametric unseen species model with Euler transformation was used to estimate a lower bound on total TCR beta diversity. The public reads were run again by TCRdb, first through fastp at Q25 and then through MiXCR, and only productive beta chains were kept. When rows share a CDR3 protein, they turn into one entry using the most common DNA and genes. Here the V and J calls rest on TCRdb's processing, not on the authors' analysis. The sample table records over 1,500,000 distinct CDR3 sequences; about 39% of these occur just once. The ten largest account for 23% of the sample.

The sequence was collected from a human donor in good health. Sequencing used blood.

The sequenced DNA is TGTGCCAGCAGCACTCGGACAGGACCAAGCTCCTACAATGAGCAGTTCTTC. This gives the protein CASSTRTGPSSYNEQFF. Here the chain combines TRBV7-9 and TRBJ2-1; 7 middle bases align to TRBD1. Ends trimmed: V by 5 bases, J by 0 bases; bases unmatched to a gene: 10. From its cysteine to its phenylalanine, the CDR3 spans 17 amino acids. Only the CDR3 DNA stays, 51 bases, in frame from base 1. Via the germline V gene (reference sequence), CDR1 is SEHNR and CDR2 FQNEAQ.